These 26 T cell receptor beta chains were sequenced from one sample in a study of T cell responses to AZD1222 COVID-19 vaccine. The assay was immunoSEQ multiplex PCR, and TCRdb's table has in-frame clones only and misses some. The repertoire includes roughly 110,000 clones, over 80% of them detected once, and about 6.8% sits in the top ten. Sequencing used peripheral blood, obtained 28 days after the second AZD1222 dose. The receptors were sampled from an adult who received the AZD1222 COVID-19 vaccine.

V and J are TRBV7-2 and TRBJ1-2; tentative D call: TRBD1 (5 bases). Trimming took off 2 bases at V and 6 bases at J, with 10 bases between the two ends. Germline CDR1 is SGHTA and CDR2 is FQGNSA. The CDR3 consists of 13 residues. The CDR3 is CASSLIRDDGYTF. As DNA, the CDR3 is TGTGCCAGCAGCTTAATCCGGGACGATGGCTACACCTTC.

The chain combines TRBV7-9 with TRBJ2-1; D ambiguous. The CDR3 covers 12 residues. The germline V gene has CDR1 SEHNR and CDR2 FQNEAQ (reference sequence). V was clipped by 6 bases and J by 5 bases, with 8 bases between them. CDR3 residues: CASRRTHNEQFF. CDR3 DNA sequence: TGTGCCAGCAGAAGGACCCACAATGAGCAGTTCTTC.

This chain connects TRBV3-1 (or the pseudogene TRBV3-2) to TRBJ1-2; D unclear. This CDR3 is built from 15 residues. In germline, CDR1 is LGHDT, CDR2 YNNKEL (reference sequence). V gave up 3 bases and J gave up 2 bases, with 13 bases separating them. CDR3 amino acids: CASSHAVALNYGYTF. CDR3 DNA sequence: TGTGCCAGCAGCCACGCGGTGGCGCTGAACTATGGCTACACCTTC.

This clone has more than one count but fewer than ten. V and J are TRBV7-2 and TRBJ2-7, with D possibly TRBD2 on 5 matching bases. This CDR3 region has 18 residues. Trimming removed 1 base at V and 6 bases at J, with 25 bases between. The germline CDR1 and CDR2 sequences are SGHTA and FQGNSA. The CDR3 region has the DNA TGTGCCAGCAGCTTAGTATTAGGCGGAGGACTGAAAAGTGTCGAGCAGTACTTC. This encodes CASSLVLGGGLKSVEQYF.

V and J are TRBV12-3 or TRBV12-4 and TRBJ2-5; D might be TRBD1 (6 bases). The length of the CDR3 is 13 residues. Trimming left V 5 bases short and J 2 bases short, with 9 bases between. CDR3 bases: TGTGCCAGCAGTCCAGGACAGCAAGAGACCCAGTACTTC. The encoded protein is CASSPGQQETQYF.

V usage is TRBV29-1 and J usage is TRBJ1-2, with D maybe TRBD1 (6 bases). Trimming took 6 bases from V and 4 from J, leaving 12 bases between them. This CDR3 has 12 amino acids. Germline V CDR1 and CDR2: SQVTM, ANQGSEA. CDR3 nucleotides: TGCAGCGTCGTGGGGGGCAGCTATGGCTACACCTTC. Translating it yields CSVVGGSYGYTF.

This chain joins TRBV7-6 and TRBJ2-7, with D maybe TRBD1 (5 bases). Trimming pared 2 bases from V and 6 bases from J, leaving 5 bases between. The germline V gene has CDR1 SGHVS and CDR2 FNYEAQ. The CDR3 consists of 11 residues. The CDR3 loop is CASSLQGEQYF. In DNA form, the CDR3 reads TGTGCCAGCAGCTTACAGGGCGAGCAGTACTTC.

V and J are TRBV19 and TRBJ1-2; D might be TRBD1 (5 bases). Germline V lookup: CDR1 LNHDA, CDR2 SQIVND (reference sequence). The CDR3 is 14 amino acids. Trimming took off 5 bases at V and 8 bases at J, with 18 bases between the two ends. In DNA form, the CDR3 reads TGTGCCAGTAGTCCTCGGGGCGGGGAGGGAGGCTACACCTTC. Protein: CASSPRGGEGGYTF.

This sequence joins TRBV7-2 and TRBJ1-6, with 7 bases fitting TRBD1. The CDR3 is 13 amino acids. Germline V gene sequence: CDR1 SGHTA, CDR2 FQGNSA. Trimming cost V 8 bases and J 6 bases; bases outside gene matches: 4. CDR3 residues: CASGDRANSPLHF. CDR3 sequence (DNA): TGTGCCAGCGGCGACAGGGCTAATTCACCCCTCCACTTT.

The J gene is TRBJ1-1, the V gene TRBV27; D unclear. Germline CDR1 MNHEY, CDR2 SMNVEV (reference sequence). The CDR3 contains 13 residues. Trimming left V 1 base short and J 5 bases short, with 8 bases between. CDR3 sequence: CASSLYRRTEAFF. The CDR3 DNA sequence: TGTGCCAGCAGTTTATACAGAAGAACTGAAGCTTTCTTT.

This chain uses TRBV5-4 with TRBJ2-7; D gene ambiguous. The CDR3 consists of 13 residues. V shed 4 bases and J shed 3 bases, with 11 bases lying between them. Germline V CDR1 and CDR2: SGHNT, YYREEE (reference sequence). This CDR3 is CASSRHTVYEQYF. The CDR3 DNA sequence: TGTGCCAGCAGCCGGCATACAGTCTACGAGCAGTACTTC.

The J gene is TRBJ2-1, the V gene TRBV21-1; TRBD1 is the table's D call, not checked against the DNA. TRBV21-1 is reported as a pseudogene. This CDR3 has 13 residues. CDR3 in DNA: TGTGCCAGCAACCCGGACAGGCCCGAGGAGCAGTTCTTC. Its protein product is CASNPDRPEEQFF.

The genes are TRBV6-5 and TRBJ1-2, with a possible D match to TRBD1 (6 bases). Trimming stripped 7 bases from V and 7 bases from J, with 16 bases between. The CDR3 is 13 residues long. The germline V gene has CDR1 MNHEY and CDR2 SVGAGI. The CDR3 region is CASNKQGFAGYTF. CDR3 nucleotide sequence: TGTGCCAGCAACAAACAGGGTTTCGCTGGCTACACCTTC.

The CDR3 reads CASSLVSGGPHEQFF. In nucleotides, the CDR3 is TGTGCCAGCAGCTTAGTTAGCGGGGGGCCCCATGAGCAGTTCTTC. The V gene is TRBV13, the J gene TRBJ2-1, with 10 nucleotides matching TRBD2. The CDR3 runs to 15 residues. Unmatched junction bases numbered 5, after V lost 1 base and J lost 8 bases. CDR1 and CDR2 (germline): PRHDT, FYEKMQ (reference sequence).

The chain is built from TRBV18 and TRBJ2-2; TRBD1 agrees at 7 bases. The V and J ends lost 3 bases and 7 bases, in that order; junction bases with no gene match: 8. This CDR3 contains 15 residues. In germline, CDR1 is KGHSH, CDR2 LQKENI. The CDR3 here is CASSPLRGQVGELFF. The CDR3 DNA follows: TGTGCCAGCTCACCCCTGAGGGGGCAAGTCGGGGAGCTGTTTTTT. Full variable domain (remainder filled in from reference TRBV18 and TRBJ2-2): NAGVMQNPRHLVRRRGQEARLRCSPMKGHSHVYWYRQLPEEGLKFMVYLQKENIIDESGMPKERFSAEFPKEGPSILRIQQVVRGDSAAYFCASSPLRGQVGELFFGEGSRLTVL.

V and J are TRBV6-2 or TRBV6-3 and TRBJ2-7, with D unresolved. CDR1 is MNHEY, CDR2 SVGEGT, per germline. Trimming removed 5 bases from V and 2 bases from J, with 10 bases in between. The CDR3 consists of 13 residues. Written as DNA, the CDR3 is TGTGCCAGCAGTACCCGACAAGCCTACGAGCAGTACTTC. Amino acids: CASSTRQAYEQYF.

This sequence joins TRBV19 and TRBJ1-2, with D tentatively TRBD1 (6 bases). Germline loops: CDR1 LNHDA, CDR2 SQIVND (reference sequence). V lost 4 bases and J 5 bases, leaving 20 bases between the germline ends. The length of the CDR3 is 16 residues. CDR3 residues: CASSTARDRTDYGYTF. Here the CDR3 DNA reads TGTGCCAGTAGTACCGCTAGGGACCGGACAGATTATGGCTACACCTTC.

The gene calls are TRBV3-1 (or the pseudogene TRBV3-2) and TRBJ2-7, with 8 bases matching TRBD2. Looked up from germline, CDR1 is LGHDT and CDR2 is YNNKEL (reference sequence). The CDR3 is 16 amino acids. The J segment lost 3 bases and the V segment lost 3 bases, leaving 10 bases of the junction unmatched. This chain's CDR3 is CASSHTTGGARYEQYF. The CDR3 nucleotides are TGTGCCAGCAGCCATACCACGGGAGGGGCCCGCTACGAGCAGTACTTC.

The gene calls are TRBV14 and TRBJ2-3; D gene uncertain. The CDR3 extends over 14 amino acids. The ends were cut back, 8 bases at V and 2 bases at J, with 14 bases in the middle. CDR1 is SGHDN and CDR2 is FVKESK in the germline V gene. The CDR3 here is CASASQHYTDTQYF. In nucleotides, the CDR3 is TGTGCCAGCGCGTCCCAGCACTACACAGATACGCAGTATTTT. The full variable domain, completed using reference TRBV14 and TRBJ2-3, is EAGVTQFPSHSVIEKGQTVTLRCDPISGHDNLYWYRRVMGKEIKFLLHFVKESKQDESGMPNNRFLAERTGGTYSTLKVQPAELEDSGVYFCASASQHYTDTQYFGPGTRLTVL.

The chain links TRBV4-3 to TRBJ1-1; the match to TRBD1 covers 9 bases. CDR3 length: 15 amino acids. The trim removed 4 bases at V and 0 bases at J, leaving 3 bases unmatched. Germline CDR1 and CDR2: LGHNA and YSLEER. In DNA form, the CDR3 reads TGCGCCAGCAGCCGGGGACAGGGAATGAACACTGAAGCTTTCTTT. Translating it yields CASSRGQGMNTEAFF.

This clone was detected only once. The chain's CDR3 is CASSHRAYNEQFF. The DNA for the CDR3 is TGTGCCAGCAGCCACAGGGCCTACAATGAGCAGTTCTTC. The chain is built from TRBV11-2 and TRBJ2-1; weak D call: TRBD1 (6 bases). With 5 bases removed from V and 2 bases from J, the gap between germline ends came to 7 bases. CDR1 SGHAT and CDR2 FQNNGV come from the germline V gene. The CDR3 covers 13 residues.

The chain is built from TRBV18 and TRBJ2-7; D possibly matches TRBD1 or TRBD2 (5 bases each). The length of the CDR3 is 13 residues. The germline CDR1 and CDR2 sequences are KGHSH and LQKENI. V dropped 6 bases and J dropped 2 bases, with 11 bases sitting between them. Here the CDR3 DNA reads TGTGCCAGCTCGCCGAGGGACCCCTACGAGCAGTACTTC. Protein: CASSPRDPYEQYF.

This clone has just one count. Mismatch with germline at one junction end may stem from a read error. The chain uses TRBV3-1 (or the pseudogene TRBV3-2) and TRBJ1-5, with D uncertain. Germline V gene data show CDR1 as LGHDT and CDR2 as YNNKEL (reference sequence). CDR3 length: 12 amino acids. For the CDR3, the DNA is TGTGCCAGCAGCCAAGTAGACGGTCTACTGGTATTT. It yields the protein CASSQVDGLLVF.

J is TRBJ1-6 and V is TRBV5-1, with D tentatively TRBD1 (5 bases). Germline V CDR1 and CDR2: SGHRS, YFSETQ. The CDR3 spans 15 residues. Trimming stripped 4 bases from V and 7 bases from J, with 15 bases between. DNA of the CDR3: TGCGCCAGCAGCGTTGGGACCGCCGAGAATTCACCCCTCCACTTT. This sequence encodes CASSVGTAENSPLHF.

The genes are TRBV30 and TRBJ1-1, with a possible D match to TRBD1 (5 bases). There are 14 residues in the CDR3. Trimming pared 4 bases from V and 5 bases from J, leaving 17 bases between. Germline V gene lookup returns CDR1 GTSNPN and CDR2 SVGIG (reference sequence). CDR3 loop: CAWISGTGNTEAFF. DNA for the CDR3: TGTGCCTGGATTTCCGGGACGGGGAATACTGAAGCTTTCTTT.

This chain uses TRBV29-1 with TRBJ2-2, with 8 bases lining up with TRBD1. CDR3 length: 14 amino acids. From germline, CDR1 is SQVTM and CDR2 ANQGSEA. Trimming removed 2 bases from V and 7 bases from J; junction bases left unmatched: 6. CDR3 region: CSVETGTGSGELFF. The CDR3 coding sequence is TGCAGCGTTGAAACCGGGACAGGCAGCGGGGAGCTGTTTTTT.